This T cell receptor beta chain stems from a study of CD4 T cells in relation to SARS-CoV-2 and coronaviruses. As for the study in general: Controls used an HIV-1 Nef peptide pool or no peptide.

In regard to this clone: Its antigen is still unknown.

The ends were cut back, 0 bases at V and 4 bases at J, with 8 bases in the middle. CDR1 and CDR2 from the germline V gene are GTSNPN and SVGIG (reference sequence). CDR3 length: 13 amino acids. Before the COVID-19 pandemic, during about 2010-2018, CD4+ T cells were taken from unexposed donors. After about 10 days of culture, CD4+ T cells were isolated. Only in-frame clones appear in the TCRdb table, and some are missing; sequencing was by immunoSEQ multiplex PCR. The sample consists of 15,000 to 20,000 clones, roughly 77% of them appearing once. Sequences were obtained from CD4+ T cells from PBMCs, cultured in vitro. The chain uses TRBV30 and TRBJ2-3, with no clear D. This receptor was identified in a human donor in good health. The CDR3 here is CAWSVPSPDTQYF. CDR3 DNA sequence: TGTGCCTGGAGTGTACCTTCCCCAGATACGCAGTATTTT. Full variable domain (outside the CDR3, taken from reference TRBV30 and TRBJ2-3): SQTIHQWPATLVQPVGSPLSLECTVEGTSNPNLYWYRQAAGRGLQLLFYSVGIGQISSEVPQNLSASRPQDRQFILSSKKLLLSDSGFYLCAWSVPSPDTQYFGPGTRLTVL.